Listed below are T cell receptor beta chains from one sample, sequenced in a study of high-grade serous ovarian cancer treatment subgroups. Repertoires were generated with immunoSEQ multiplex PCR, while TCRdb's copy carries only in-frame clones and drops some. The sample lists around 5,000 clones; about 73% were seen once. The sample comprised tumor tissue. The receptors derive from a human donor with high-grade serous ovarian cancer. CDR3s include the opening cysteine and the closing phenylalanine or tryptophan. D genes are given only for firm matches. Some rows have no size entry. The others give once, few or many, or a class for an expanded clone.

TRBV2,-,TRBJ2-1,-,CASSADRSSYNEQFF,TGTGCCAGCAGCGCTGACAGGAGCTCCTACAATGAGCAGTTCTTC
TRBV25-1,-,TRBJ2-7,-,CASSGAGTTSYEQYF,TGTGCCAGCAGTGGTGCGGGGACCACCTCCTACGAGCAGTACTTC
TRBV30,-,TRBJ1-4,TRBD1,CAWTTGQDEKLFF,TGTGCCTGGACCACGGGACAGGATGAAAAACTGTTTTTT
TRBV6-1,-,TRBJ2-1,-,CASSAGLFSYNEQFF,TGTGCCAGCAGTGCGGGACTCTTCTCCTACAATGAGCAGTTCTTC
TRBV7-9,once,TRBJ2-7,TRBD1,CASTHRDRSYEQYF,TGTGCCAGCACCCACCGGGACAGGAGTTACGAGCAGTACTTC
TRBV5-8,-,TRBJ1-1,TRBD1,CASSLWGVDRGGNTEAFF,TGTGCCAGCAGCTTGTGGGGTGTGGACAGGGGGGGGAACACTGAAGCTTTCTTT
TRBV6-1,-,TRBJ2-7,TRBD1,CASSSRTGLYEQYF,TGTGCCAGCAGTTCCCGGACAGGTCTCTACGAGCAGTACTTC
TRBV11-1,-,TRBJ2-1,TRBD2,CASSSDFAGGTNEQFF,TGTGCCAGCAGCTCAGATTTTGCGGGAGGGACCAATGAGCAGTTCTTC
TRBV7-2,-,TRBJ2-3,TRBD2,CASSPRARGLGDTQYF,TGTGCCAGCAGCCCCCGGGCGCGGGGGTTAGGGGATACGCAGTATTTT
TRBV6-5,few,TRBJ2-7,-,CASSYAGLSLEQYF,TGTGCCAGCAGTTACGCAGGGCTGAGTCTCGAGCAGTACTTC
TRBV28,-,TRBJ1-1,-,CASSSTGRTTEAFF,TGTGCCAGCAGTTCGACGGGTCGCACCACTGAAGCTTTCTTT
TRBV28,few,TRBJ1-2,TRBD1,CASSLDRGYYGYTF,TGTGCCAGCAGTTTGGACAGGGGATACTATGGCTACACCTTC
TRBV4-1,-,TRBJ2-4,-,CASSQEGYNLAKNIQYF,TGCGCCAGCAGCCAAGAGGGCTACAATCTAGCCAAAAACATTCAGTACTTC
TRBV5-1,-,TRBJ1-2,-,CASSQDGSGRRGYTF,TGCGCCAGCAGCCAGGATGGATCGGGTCGCCGTGGCTACACCTTC
TRBV19,-,TRBJ1-2,-,CASSMGGTQNGYTF,TGTGCCAGTAGTATGGGCGGGACTCAAAATGGCTACACCTTC
TRBV5-1,medium-sized,TRBJ2-3,-,CASSLGQSTDTQYF,TGCGCCAGCAGCTTGGGTCAGAGCACAGATACGCAGTATTTT
TRBV28,-,TRBJ2-1,-,CASSFPQTSYNEQFF,TGTGCCAGCAGTTTTCCGCAAACCTCCTACAATGAGCAGTTCTTC
TRBV7-2,-,TRBJ1-3,-,CASSPYSNTIYF,TGTGCCAGCAGCCCCTATTCAAACACCATATATTTT
TRBV7-6,few,TRBJ2-2,TRBD2,CASSPLGRAGELFF,TGTGCCAGCAGCCCGCTCGGGAGGGCCGGGGAGCTGTTTTTT
TRBV6-4,-,TRBJ2-1,-,CASSDSGGQGYNEQFF,TGTGCCAGCAGTGACTCGGGGGGGCAGGGATACAATGAGCAGTTCTTC
TRBV5-1,few,TRBJ2-1,TRBD2,CASSLEASGSSYNEQFF,TGCGCCAGCAGCTTGGAGGCTAGCGGGAGCTCCTACAATGAGCAGTTCTTC
TRBV5-1,-,TRBJ2-5,TRBD2,CASSQRGLAGVETQYF,TGCGCCAGCAGCCAAAGGGGACTAGCGGGGGTGGAGACCCAGTACTTC
TRBV4-3,few,TRBJ1-1,-,CASSHADSSEAFF,TGCGCCAGCAGCCACGCGGACAGTTCTGAAGCTTTCTTT
TRBV20-1,-,TRBJ1-1,-,CSAGVNTEAFF,TGCAGTGCTGGGGTGAACACTGAAGCTTTCTTT
TRBV10-3,-,TRBJ2-7,TRBD2,CASTAGASGGSSYEQYF,TGTGCCTCCACGGCGGGAGCTAGCGGGGGGAGCTCCTACGAGCAGTACTTC
TRBV5-1,-,TRBJ2-3,-,CASTRGTYSTDTQYF,TGCGCCAGCACTCGCGGGACCTATAGCACAGATACGCAGTATTTT
TRBV28,-,TRBJ1-6,TRBD1,CASSSTGDVSSPLHF,TGTGCCAGCAGTTCAACAGGGGACGTGAGTTCACCCCTCCACTTT
TRBV29-1,-,TRBJ2-3,TRBD2,CSVGLAGARDTQYF,TGCAGCGTTGGCCTAGCGGGAGCAAGAGATACGCAGTATTTT
TRBV9,-,TRBJ2-2,TRBD1,CASSTQGASTGELFF,TGTGCCAGCAGCACTCAGGGGGCAAGCACCGGGGAGCTGTTTTTT
TRBV27,-,TRBJ1-1,-,CASSLSRRGNTEAFF,TGTGCCAGCAGTTTATCGAGGCGGGGGAACACTGAAGCTTTCTTT
TRBV11-2,-,TRBJ2-3,-,CASSLAHSTDTQYF,TGTGCCAGCAGCTTGGCGCATAGCACAGATACGCAGTATTTT
TRBV6-7,-,TRBJ1-6,TRBD1,CASSFRQGWANSPLHF,TGTGCCAGCAGTTTCAGACAGGGGTGGGCTAATTCACCCCTCCACTTT